The sequence of this T cell receptor beta chain was determined in a study of PD-1 blockade in classical Hodgkin lymphoma. Study at large: Nivolumab dosed at 3 mg/kg went to patients intravenously every 2 weeks. Study-wide findings and caveats: Baseline TCR diversity was reportedly lower in newly diagnosed patients than healthy donors. Complete responders started with a diversity level that resembled newly diagnosed patients at baseline.

The V end was cut by 0 bases, the J end by 7 bases, with 10 bases between. The CDR3 has 15 amino acids. From germline, CDR1 is MNHNY and CDR2 SVGAGI (reference sequence). Clones were read by immunoSEQ multiplex PCR, and TCRdb kept only the in-frame ones, dropping some. The sample includes about 21,000 clones, about 71% of them seen just once. This clone was observed a few times. What it recognizes is unknown. Every one of the patients relapsed after autologous stem cell transplantation (brentuximab vedotin exposure was variable). Complete response, partial response or progressive disease made up the best responses.

Sequencing was performed on peripheral blood mononuclear cells (PBMCs), taken at baseline. The V gene is TRBV6-6, the J gene TRBJ1-6; a possible D gene is TRBD1 (5 bases). The sequence was obtained from a human donor with classical Hodgkin lymphoma. The CDR3 DNA reads TGTGCCAGCAGTTACTCGCAGGGAAGGAATTCACCCCTCCACTTT. It yields the protein CASSYSQGRNSPLHF.